This T cell receptor beta chain is from a study of T cells in localized non-small cell lung cancer. Findings of the study overall: Sequencing covered just one tumor region, so heterogeneity cannot be ruled out. The highest T cell clonality was in uninvolved adjacent lung, above tumor. Appearance in adjacent lung was seen for a median around 58 of the top 100 tumor clones.

Note on this clone: The antigen is unknown.

The assay was immunoSEQ multiplex PCR, and TCRdb's table has in-frame clones only and misses some. The sample comprises approximately 80,000 clones, 75% to 85% of which are singletons, and approximately 9.7% rests with the top ten. The source was peripheral blood, collected before any cancer treatment. This clonotype originated in a female donor older than 55 with stage I lung adenocarcinoma.

CDR3 sequence reads: CASSQDLAGTTDTQYF. The CDR3 coding sequence is TGCGCCAGCAGCCAAGACCTAGCGGGGACTACAGATACGCAGTATTTT. The chain couples TRBV4-3 to TRBJ2-3; 9 bases are a match to TRBD2. The CDR3 length is 16 residues. V dropped 0 bases and J dropped 3; count of bases not matched to a gene: 4. Germline CDR1 and CDR2: LGHNA and YSLEER.